The present entry profiles one T cell receptor (beta chain) with its context. It lacks a known antigen. Qualities for individual bases were not recorded, and no much larger clone is one base off. This entry comes from a study of T cell responses to AZD1222 COVID-19 vaccine listed by TCRdb under 2021. About the full investigation: A total of around 240 trial participants underwent TCR sequencing, of whom roughly 210 received two doses of AZD1222 and about 25 received two doses of the MenACWY control vaccine. Trial participants were enrolled by age into 18-55, 56-69 and 70-plus year subgroups, with around 150, 28 and 57 TCR-sequenced participants respectively.

Broad study findings and their caveats: Reportedly, close to half of the unique spike-specific TCRs recognized epitopes lying outside the regions that are mutated in the B.1.351 and B.1.1.7 variants. In the small 56-69-year group, the increase in depth fell short of significance, most likely because of low power. The whole spike protein was spanned by vaccine-associated CD4 TCRs, and dominant responses were seen in regions 160-218 and 743-854. Most participants were white British and females outnumbered males, and the authors suggested that clonal diversity may have been underestimated. After two AZD1222 doses, both the breadth and the depth of spike-specific TCRs were significantly higher than at day 0 and than in MenACWY recipients. Only a handful of AZD1222 recipients were SARS-CoV-2 seropositive at baseline, limiting conclusions about previously exposed vaccinees. Because no day 14 peak-response samples were available, repertoires were characterized only after the peak T cell response.

The CDR3 regions of human TCRbeta chains were analyzed by immunosequencing. The source study handled its data this way. Repertoire TCRs were checked for matches against a reference library of SARS-CoV-2-specific TCRs that had been generated using the MIRA antigen-specificity platform. Breadth was defined as the fraction of unique TCRs that were SARS-CoV-2-associated, and depth was defined as the fraction of total T cells that were SARS-CoV-2-associated. Using the MIRA data, each spike-specific TCR was assigned both to the spike region to which the TCR was reactive and to a CD4 or CD8 class. Log10-transformed breadth and depth values were compared by one-way ANOVA with Sidak's multiple comparisons tests. Imported from immuneACCESS, the table was reduced by TCRdb to in-frame sequences with V and J called. These copies leave out some clones; in studies compared against another copy, an unresolved V gene accounts for under half, and the cause of the remainder is not known. From that table come the V and J calls and clone size; the DNA was used to work out D and trimming. Recorded for this sample are fewer than 200,000 clones; around 88% of them occurred a single time. Over 1% of the sample is held by the ten biggest clonotypes.

The time point label on this specimen signifies: about 28 days (+/-7) after the second vaccine dose. AZD1222 recipients given second doses at about 4 weeks or at about 12 weeks were pooled, since spike-specific TCR depth and breadth were not found to differ between the two schedules. The vaccinee samples were drawn from two UK trials, COV001 and COV002, one of which was a single-blind randomized controlled phase 2/3 trial testing AZD1222 (ChAdOx1 nCoV-19) in healthy adults. For TCRbeta chain sequencing, PBMC samples from trial participants were taken at day 0 and at day 28 after the second dose. Sequencing used peripheral blood, obtained 28 days after the second AZD1222 dose. The TCR comes from an adult who received the AZD1222 COVID-19 vaccine.

The base sequence is TGCGCCAGCAGCCTACAGGGCTGGAACACTGAAGCTTTCTTT. Its protein reads: CASSLQGWNTEAFF. The chain was built from TRBV5-1 and TRBJ1-1; TRBD1 is possibly the D segment (6 matching bases). A distance of 11 bases separates the germline ends of V and J, which lose 4 bases and 1 base respectively. Reading the germline V gene gives CDR1 SGHRS and CDR2 YFSETQ. Spanning cysteine to phenylalanine, the CDR3 consists of 14 amino acids. Only the CDR3 part of the read is kept: 42 bases, read in frame from the first base.